The clone carrying this TCR beta chain was seen only a few times. Other DNA sequences in the same sample also yield this CDR3. The PCR made use of 60 Vbeta and 13 Jbeta primers. The repertoire was sequenced with immunoSEQ multiplex PCR; TCRdb's copy has only in-frame clones and lacks some. The table lists over 120,000 clones, 75% to 90% of them singletons. This entry comes from a study of cytomegalovirus exposure and HLA in healthy donors. In germline, CDR1 is WSHSY, CDR2 SAAADI. V was cut by 9 bases and J by 2 bases, with 14 bases left in between. There are 14 residues in the CDR3. The genes are TRBV10-2 and TRBJ1-5; possibly TRBD1 for D (5 bases). The TCR originated in a man aged 40-49 years in good health and CMV-seronegative. Source material: PBMCs. The CDR3 loop reads CASSRDSRNQPQHF. The DNA for the CDR3 is TGCGCCAGTAGCCGCGACAGCCGCAATCAGCCCCAGCATTTT.